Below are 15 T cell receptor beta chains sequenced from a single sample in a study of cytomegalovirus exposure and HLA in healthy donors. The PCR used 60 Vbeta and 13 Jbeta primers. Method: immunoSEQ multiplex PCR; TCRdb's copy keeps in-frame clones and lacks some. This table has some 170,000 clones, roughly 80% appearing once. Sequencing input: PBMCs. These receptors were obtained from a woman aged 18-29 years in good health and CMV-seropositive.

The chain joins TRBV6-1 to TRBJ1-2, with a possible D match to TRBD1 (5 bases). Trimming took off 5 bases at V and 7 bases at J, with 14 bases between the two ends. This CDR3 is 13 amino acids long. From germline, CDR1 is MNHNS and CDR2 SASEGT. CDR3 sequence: CASSFYPDIGYTF. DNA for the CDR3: TGTGCCAGCAGTTTTTACCCGGACATTGGCTACACCTTC.

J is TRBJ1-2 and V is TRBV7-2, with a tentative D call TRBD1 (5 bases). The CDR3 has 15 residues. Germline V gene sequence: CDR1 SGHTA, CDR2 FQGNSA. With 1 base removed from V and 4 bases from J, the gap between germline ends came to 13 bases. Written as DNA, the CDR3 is TGTGCCAGCAGCTTAGAGCCGGGACTCTTCTATGGCTACACCTTC. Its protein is CASSLEPGLFYGYTF.

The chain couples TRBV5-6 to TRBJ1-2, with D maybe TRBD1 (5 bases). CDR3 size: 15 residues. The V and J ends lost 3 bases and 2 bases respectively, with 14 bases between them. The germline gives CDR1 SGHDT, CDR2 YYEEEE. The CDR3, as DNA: TGTGCCAGCAGCTCATTCTTACAGGAAAACTATGGCTACACCTTC. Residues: CASSSFLQENYGYTF.

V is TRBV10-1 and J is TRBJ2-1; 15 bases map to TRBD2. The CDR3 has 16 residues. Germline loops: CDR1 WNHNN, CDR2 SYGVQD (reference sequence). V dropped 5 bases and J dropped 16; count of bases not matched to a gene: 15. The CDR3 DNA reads TGCGCCAGCAGTCCCAGACCCGGGACTAGCGGGGGGATTTACTTCTTC. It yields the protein CASSPRPGTSGGIYFF.

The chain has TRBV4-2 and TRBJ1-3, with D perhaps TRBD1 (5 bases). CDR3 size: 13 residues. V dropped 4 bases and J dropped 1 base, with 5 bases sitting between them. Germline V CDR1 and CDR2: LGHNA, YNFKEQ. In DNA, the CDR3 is TGTGCCAGCAGCCCAGGGTCTGGAAACACCATATATTTT. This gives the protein CASSPGSGNTIYF.

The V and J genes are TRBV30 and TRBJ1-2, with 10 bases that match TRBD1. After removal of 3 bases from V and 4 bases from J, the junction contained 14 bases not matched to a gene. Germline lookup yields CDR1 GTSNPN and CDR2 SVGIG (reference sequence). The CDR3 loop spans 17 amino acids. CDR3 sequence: CAWRFDHRDRGSYGYTF. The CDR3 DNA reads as TGTGCCTGGAGGTTTGATCACCGGGACAGGGGTTCCTATGGCTACACCTTC.

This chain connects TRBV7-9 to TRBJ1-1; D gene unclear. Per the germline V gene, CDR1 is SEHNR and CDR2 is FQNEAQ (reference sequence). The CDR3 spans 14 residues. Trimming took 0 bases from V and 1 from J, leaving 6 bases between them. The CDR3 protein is CASSLAASNTEAFF. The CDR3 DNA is TGTGCCAGCAGCTTAGCGGCCTCGAACACTGAAGCTTTCTTT.

The CDR3 nucleotides read TGTGCCACCGGATCCGGGACAGGGGGCCCGAATGAGCAGTTCTTC. It encodes CATGSGTGGPNEQFF. The V call is TRBV15, the J call TRBJ2-1, with 12 bases that match TRBD1. Germline-derived CDR1 and CDR2 are LNHNV and YYDKDF (reference sequence). V lost 8 bases and J lost 7; bases outside the gene matches: 9. The CDR3 sequence is 15 residues long. Supplemented by reference TRBV15 and TRBJ2-1, the full variable domain reads DAMVIQNPRYQVTQFGKPVTLSCSQTLNHNVMYWYQQKSSQAPKLLFHYYDKDFNNEADTPDNFQSRRPNTSFCFLDIRSPGLGDTAMYLCATGSGTGGPNEQFFGPGTRLTVL.

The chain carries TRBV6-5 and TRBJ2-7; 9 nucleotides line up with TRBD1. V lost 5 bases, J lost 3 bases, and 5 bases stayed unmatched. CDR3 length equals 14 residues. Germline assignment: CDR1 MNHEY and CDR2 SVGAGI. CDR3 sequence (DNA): TGTGCCAGCAGTCCCAGACAGGGGGGCTACGAGCAGTACTTC. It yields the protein CASSPRQGGYEQYF.

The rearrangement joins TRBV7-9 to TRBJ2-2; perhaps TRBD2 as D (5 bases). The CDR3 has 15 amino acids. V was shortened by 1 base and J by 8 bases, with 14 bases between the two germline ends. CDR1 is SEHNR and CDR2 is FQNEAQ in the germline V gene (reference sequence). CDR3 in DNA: TGTGCCAGCAGCTTAGTGGATGAAGGAGGAGGGGAGCTGTTTTTT. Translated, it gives CASSLVDEGGGELFF. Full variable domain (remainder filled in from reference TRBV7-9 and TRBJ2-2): DTGVSQNPRHKITKRGQNVTFRCDPISEHNRLYWYRQTLGQGPEFLTYFQNEAQLEKSRLLSDRFSAERPKGSFSTLEIQRTEQGDSAMYLCASSLVDEGGGELFFGEGSRLTVL.

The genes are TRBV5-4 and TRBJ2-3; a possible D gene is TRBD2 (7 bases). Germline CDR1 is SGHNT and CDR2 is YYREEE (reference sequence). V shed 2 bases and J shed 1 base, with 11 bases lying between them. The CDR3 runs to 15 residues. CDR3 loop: CASSFGGGRTDTQYF. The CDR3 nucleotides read TGTGCCAGCAGCTTTGGGGGGGGCCGCACAGATACGCAGTATTTT.

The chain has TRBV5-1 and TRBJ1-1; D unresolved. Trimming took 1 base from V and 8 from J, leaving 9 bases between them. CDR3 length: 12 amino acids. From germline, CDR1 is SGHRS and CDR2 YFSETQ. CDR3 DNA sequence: TGCGCCAGCAGCTTGTCAGGACTAGAAGCTTTCTTT. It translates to CASSLSGLEAFF.

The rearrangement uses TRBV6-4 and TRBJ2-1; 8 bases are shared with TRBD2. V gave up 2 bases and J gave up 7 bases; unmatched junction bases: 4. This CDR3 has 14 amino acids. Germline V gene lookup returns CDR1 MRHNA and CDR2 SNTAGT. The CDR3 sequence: CASSDGGGPNEQFF. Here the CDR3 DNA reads TGTGCCAGCAGTGACGGCGGGGGGCCGAATGAGCAGTTCTTC.

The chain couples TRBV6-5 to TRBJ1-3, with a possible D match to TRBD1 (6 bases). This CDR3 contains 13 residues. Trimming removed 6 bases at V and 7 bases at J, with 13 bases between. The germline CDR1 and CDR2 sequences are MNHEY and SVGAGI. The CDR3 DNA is TGTGCCAGCAGCACCACAGGGCGGAACACCATATATTTT. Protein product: CASSTTGRNTIYF.

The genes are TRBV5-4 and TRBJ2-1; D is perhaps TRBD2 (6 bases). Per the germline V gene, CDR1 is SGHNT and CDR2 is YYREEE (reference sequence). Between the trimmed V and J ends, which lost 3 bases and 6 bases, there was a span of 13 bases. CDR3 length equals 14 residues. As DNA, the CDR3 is TGTGCCAGCAGCTCCCTCGTCGGGAGCAATGAGCAGTTCTTC. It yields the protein CASSSLVGSNEQFF.